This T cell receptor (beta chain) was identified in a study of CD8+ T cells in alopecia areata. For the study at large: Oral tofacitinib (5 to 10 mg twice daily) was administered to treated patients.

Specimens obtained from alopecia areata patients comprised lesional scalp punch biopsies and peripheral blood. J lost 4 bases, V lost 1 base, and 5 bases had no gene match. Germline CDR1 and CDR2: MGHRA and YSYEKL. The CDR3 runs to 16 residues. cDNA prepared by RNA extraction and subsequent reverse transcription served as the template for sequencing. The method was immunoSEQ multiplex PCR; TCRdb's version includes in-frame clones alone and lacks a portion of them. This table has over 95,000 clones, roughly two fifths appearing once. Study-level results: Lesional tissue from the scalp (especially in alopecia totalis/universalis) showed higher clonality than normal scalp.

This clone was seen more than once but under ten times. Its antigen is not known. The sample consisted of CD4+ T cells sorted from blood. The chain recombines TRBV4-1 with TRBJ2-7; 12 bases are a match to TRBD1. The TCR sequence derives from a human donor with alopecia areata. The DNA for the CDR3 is TGCGCCAGCAGCCAAGCCCGGGACAGGGGGCTGTACGAGCAGTACTTC. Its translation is CASSQARDRGLYEQYF.